Listed here are 12 T cell receptor beta chains from one sample, sequenced in a study of T cell changes during pregnancy in multiple sclerosis. Data came from immunoSEQ multiplex PCR; TCRdb stores just in-frame clones and leaves some out. This sample has 29,000 or so clones; about 92% occur once, and the top ten carry about 0.76%. Sequences were derived from CD4+ T cells from peripheral blood mononuclear cells, sampled in the first trimester of pregnancy. These receptors originate from a female donor with multiple sclerosis, enrolled in a pregnancy study.

The DNA for the CDR3 is TGTGCCAGCAGCTTGGGTAGGAAGGAAGCAGGGGGTTCGTACAATGAGCAGTTCTTC. It encodes CASSLGRKEAGGSYNEQFF. The chain uses TRBV11-2 and TRBJ2-1; 7 bases agree with TRBD1. Germline loops: CDR1 SGHAT, CDR2 FQNNGV. The CDR3 contains 19 residues. Unmatched junction bases numbered 18, after V lost 3 bases and J lost 4 bases.

The V and J genes are TRBV7-6 and TRBJ1-5, with D possibly matching TRBD1 (6 bases). CDR3 size: 14 residues. Trimming removed 5 bases from V and 7 bases from J, with 15 bases in between. CDR1 is SGHVS and CDR2 is FNYEAQ in the germline V gene. The CDR3 here is CASSQRGWGQPQHF. For the CDR3, the DNA is TGTGCCAGCAGCCAGAGGGGGTGGGGCCAGCCCCAGCATTTT.

The V gene is TRBV2, the J gene TRBJ2-1; 12 bases are shared with TRBD2. CDR3 size: 15 residues. CDR1 is SNHLY, CDR2 FYNNEI, per germline. V shed 5 bases, J shed 4 bases, and the junction held 3 bases outside the gene matches. The CDR3, as DNA: TGTGCCAGCAGTCTGGGACTAGCGGGTTACAATGAGCAGTTCTTC. Protein product: CASSLGLAGYNEQFF.

The chain carries TRBV2 and TRBJ1-1; D possibly corresponds to TRBD1 (5 bases). The germline gives CDR1 SNHLY, CDR2 FYNNEI. Trimming stripped 5 bases from V and 5 bases from J, with 12 bases between. The CDR3 contains 13 residues. The CDR3 coding sequence is TGTGCCAGCAGTACCGGGGGGGGGACTGAAGCTTTCTTT. Translation: CASSTGGGTEAFF.

V is TRBV18 and J is TRBJ1-4; 11 positions agree with TRBD1. With V trimmed by 5 bases and J by 6 bases, 5 bases remained unmatched. The length of the CDR3 is 15 residues. Germline-derived CDR1 and CDR2 are KGHSH and LQKENI. The CDR3 spells CASSTRTGGHEKLFF. The CDR3 DNA reads TGTGCCAGCTCAACTAGGACAGGGGGCCATGAAAAACTGTTTTTT.

Here the CDR3 DNA reads TGTGCCAGCAGCTTATACGGGGGGGCGGACGGGACCCAGTACTTC. Translated: CASSLYGGADGTQYF. V is TRBV5-4 and J is TRBJ2-5; 8 bases match TRBD2. The CDR3 consists of 15 residues. Unmatched junction bases numbered 10, after V lost 2 bases and J lost 7 bases. Germline V gene sequence: CDR1 SGHNT, CDR2 YYREEE (reference sequence).

The genes are TRBV7-2 and TRBJ2-7, with 7 nucleotides matching TRBD2. From germline, CDR1 is SGHTA and CDR2 FQGNSA. CDR3 length equals 13 residues. Trimming at V came to 1 base and at J to 3 bases, leaving 0 bases not matched to a gene. The CDR3: CASSLGGGYEQYF. DNA of the CDR3: TGTGCCAGCAGCTTAGGGGGGGGCTACGAGCAGTACTTC.

This chain connects TRBV4-1 to TRBJ1-4; TRBD1 is a possible D gene (5 bases). Per the germline V gene, CDR1 is MGHRA and CDR2 is YSYEKL. V lost 4 bases and J lost 8, with 17 bases in between. There are 15 residues in the CDR3. This CDR3 reads CASSPPGRVNEKLFF. The CDR3 coding sequence is TGCGCCAGCAGCCCCCCCGGCAGGGTTAACGAAAAACTGTTTTTT.

V gene TRBV19 combines with J gene TRBJ2-4; 10 nucleotides match TRBD2. The CDR3 extends over 15 amino acids. The V gene's germline CDR1 is LNHDA and CDR2 SQIVND (reference sequence). Trimming removed 7 bases from V and 7 bases from J; junction bases left unmatched: 10. The CDR3 DNA sequence: TGTGCCAGTAAAGGAGGGTCGGGACTAGCGAACATTCAGTACTTC. This translates into CASKGGSGLANIQYF.

This sequence joins TRBV5-5 and TRBJ2-7; 7 nucleotides line up with TRBD1. Germline CDR1 reads SGHKS; CDR2 reads YYEKEE (reference sequence). The CDR3 is 14 residues long. The V and J ends lost 2 bases and 2 bases, in that order; junction bases with no gene match: 4. As DNA, the CDR3 is TGTGCCAGCAGCTTTCAGGGGGAACCCTACGAGCAGTACTTC. Amino acid sequence: CASSFQGEPYEQYF.

The rearrangement joins TRBV19 to TRBJ1-2; 8 nucleotides agree with TRBD1. V shed 6 bases and J 0 bases; nucleotides not matched to a gene: 9. CDR3 length equals 16 residues. Germline V gene lookup returns CDR1 LNHDA and CDR2 SQIVND (reference sequence). The CDR3 loop reads CASSDLGQGPNYGYTF. The CDR3 DNA reads TGTGCCAGTAGCGATCTAGGACAGGGACCTAACTATGGCTACACCTTC.

The chain is built from TRBV21-1 and TRBJ1-2; the DNA was not used to check the table's D call, TRBD1. TRBV21-1 constitutes a pseudogene. There are 14 residues in the CDR3. CDR3 coding DNA: TGTGCCAGCAGCGGACGTACAGGGGGCGCGGGCTACACCTTC. It specifies CASSGRTGGAGYTF.